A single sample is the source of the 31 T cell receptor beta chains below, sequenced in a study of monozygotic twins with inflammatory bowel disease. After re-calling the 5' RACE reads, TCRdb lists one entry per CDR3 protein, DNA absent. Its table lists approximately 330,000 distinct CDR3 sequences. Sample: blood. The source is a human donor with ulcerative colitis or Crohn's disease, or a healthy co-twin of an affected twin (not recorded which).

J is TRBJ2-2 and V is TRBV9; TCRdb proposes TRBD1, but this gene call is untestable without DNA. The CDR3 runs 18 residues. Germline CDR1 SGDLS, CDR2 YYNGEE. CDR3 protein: CASSLLPGQGGGTGELFF. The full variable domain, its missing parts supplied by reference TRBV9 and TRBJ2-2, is DSGVTQTPKHLITATGQRVTLRCSPRSGDLSVYWYQQSLDQGLQFLIQYYNGEERAKGNILERFSAQQFPDLHSELNLSSLELGDSALYFCASSLLPGQGGGTGELFFGEGSRLTVL.

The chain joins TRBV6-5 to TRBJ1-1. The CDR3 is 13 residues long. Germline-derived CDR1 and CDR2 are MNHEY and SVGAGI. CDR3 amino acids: CASSYSKNTEAFF.

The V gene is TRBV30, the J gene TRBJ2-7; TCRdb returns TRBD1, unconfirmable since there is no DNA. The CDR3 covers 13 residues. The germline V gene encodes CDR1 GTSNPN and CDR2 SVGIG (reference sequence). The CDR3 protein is CAWNQGETYEQYF.

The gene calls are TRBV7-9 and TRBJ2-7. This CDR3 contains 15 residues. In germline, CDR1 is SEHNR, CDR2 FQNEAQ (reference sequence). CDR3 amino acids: CASSSHPGLSYEQYF.

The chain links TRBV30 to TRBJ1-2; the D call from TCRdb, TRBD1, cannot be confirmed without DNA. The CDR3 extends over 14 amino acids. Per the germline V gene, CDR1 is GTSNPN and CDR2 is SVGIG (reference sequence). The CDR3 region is CAWSPPGRDYGYTF.

The CDR3 protein is CASSQEGPNYGYTF. The rearrangement uses TRBV4-3 and TRBJ1-2. In germline, CDR1 is LGHNA, CDR2 YSLEER. The length of the CDR3 is 14 residues.

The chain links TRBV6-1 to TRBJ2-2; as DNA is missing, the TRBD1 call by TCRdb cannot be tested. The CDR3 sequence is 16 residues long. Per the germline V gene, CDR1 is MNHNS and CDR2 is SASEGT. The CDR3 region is CASTNRGPVGTGELFF.

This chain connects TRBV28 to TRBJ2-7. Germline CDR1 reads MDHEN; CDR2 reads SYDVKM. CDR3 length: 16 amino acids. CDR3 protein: CASSGVYGFGPYEQYF.

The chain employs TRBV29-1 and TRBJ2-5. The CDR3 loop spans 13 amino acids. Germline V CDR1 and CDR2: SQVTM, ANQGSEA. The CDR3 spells CSGEGGSQETQYF.

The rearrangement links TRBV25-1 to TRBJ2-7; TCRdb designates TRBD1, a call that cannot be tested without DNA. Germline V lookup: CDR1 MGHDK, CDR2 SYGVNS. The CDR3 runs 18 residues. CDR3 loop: CASSETRGTGGAPGEQYF.

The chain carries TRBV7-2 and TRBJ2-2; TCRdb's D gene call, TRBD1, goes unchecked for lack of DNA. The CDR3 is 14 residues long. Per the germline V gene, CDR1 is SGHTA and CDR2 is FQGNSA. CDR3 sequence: CASRGDSGGGELFF. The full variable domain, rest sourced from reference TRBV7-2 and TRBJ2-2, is GAGVSQSPSNKVTEKGKDVELRCDPISGHTALYWYRQSLGQGLEFLIYFQGNSAPDKSGLPSDRFSAERTGGSVSTLTIQRTQQEDSAVYLCASRGDSGGGELFFGEGSRLTVL.

The CDR3 reads CASGGRWKEQFF. The chain combines TRBV27 with TRBJ2-1; the D gene TCRdb calls, TRBD2, cannot be checked with no DNA. The CDR3 has 12 amino acids. CDR1 is MNHEY and CDR2 is SMNVEV in the germline V gene (reference sequence).

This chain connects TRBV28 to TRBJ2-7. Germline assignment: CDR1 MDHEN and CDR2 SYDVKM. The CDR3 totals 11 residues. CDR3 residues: CASSAIYEQYF.

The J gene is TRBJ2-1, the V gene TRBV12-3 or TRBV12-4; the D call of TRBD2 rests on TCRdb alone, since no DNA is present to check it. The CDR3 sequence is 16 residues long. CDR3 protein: CASSPSGGGVYNEQFF.

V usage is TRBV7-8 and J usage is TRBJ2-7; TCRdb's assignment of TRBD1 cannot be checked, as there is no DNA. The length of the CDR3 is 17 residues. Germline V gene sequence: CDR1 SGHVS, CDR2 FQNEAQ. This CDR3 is CASSLILPGVQGYEQYF.

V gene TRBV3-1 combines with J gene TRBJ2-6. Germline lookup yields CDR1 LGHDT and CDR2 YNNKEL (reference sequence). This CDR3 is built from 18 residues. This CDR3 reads CASSQDMSRYSGANVLTF.

This chain's CDR3 is CASTQGPTGELFF. This chain connects TRBV19 to TRBJ2-2; no DNA is available, so the TRBD1 call from TCRdb remains unchecked. Germline CDR1 is LNHDA and CDR2 is SQIVND (reference sequence). This CDR3 is built from 13 residues.

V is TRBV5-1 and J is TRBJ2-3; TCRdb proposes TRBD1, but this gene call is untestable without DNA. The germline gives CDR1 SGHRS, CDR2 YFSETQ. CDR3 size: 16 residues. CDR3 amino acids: CASSLDGLRGTDTQYF.

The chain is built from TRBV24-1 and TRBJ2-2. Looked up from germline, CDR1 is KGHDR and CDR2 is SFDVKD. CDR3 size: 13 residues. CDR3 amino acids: CATSDWNRRELFF.

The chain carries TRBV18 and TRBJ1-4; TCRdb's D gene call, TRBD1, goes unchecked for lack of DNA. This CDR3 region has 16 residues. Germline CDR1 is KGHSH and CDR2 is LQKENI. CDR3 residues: CASSLRQGETNEKLFF.

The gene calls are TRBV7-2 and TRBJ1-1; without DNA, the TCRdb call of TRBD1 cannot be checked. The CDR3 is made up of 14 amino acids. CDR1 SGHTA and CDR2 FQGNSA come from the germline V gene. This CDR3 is CASRSNRASREAFF.

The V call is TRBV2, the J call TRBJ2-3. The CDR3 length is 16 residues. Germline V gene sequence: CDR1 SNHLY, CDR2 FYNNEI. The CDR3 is CAGRLDPTSPKDTQYF.

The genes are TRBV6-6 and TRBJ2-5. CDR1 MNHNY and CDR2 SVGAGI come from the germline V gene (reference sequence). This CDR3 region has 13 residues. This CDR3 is CASTEDGAETQYF.

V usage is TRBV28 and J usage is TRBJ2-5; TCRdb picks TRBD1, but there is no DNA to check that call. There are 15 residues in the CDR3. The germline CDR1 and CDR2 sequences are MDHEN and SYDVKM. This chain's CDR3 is CASSRWDIRSETQYF.

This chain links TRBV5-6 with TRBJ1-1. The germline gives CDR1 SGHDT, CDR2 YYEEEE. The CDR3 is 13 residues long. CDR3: CASSHREGTEAFF.

CDR3 loop: CATSDSTPGRGYTF. The J gene is TRBJ1-2, the V gene TRBV24-1; the TCRdb D gene call, TRBD1, has no DNA to confirm it. Germline CDR1 and CDR2: KGHDR and SFDVKD. The CDR3 extends over 14 amino acids.

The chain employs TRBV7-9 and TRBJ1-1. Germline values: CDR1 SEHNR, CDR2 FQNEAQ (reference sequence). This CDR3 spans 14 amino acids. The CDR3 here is CASSESLGNTEAFF.

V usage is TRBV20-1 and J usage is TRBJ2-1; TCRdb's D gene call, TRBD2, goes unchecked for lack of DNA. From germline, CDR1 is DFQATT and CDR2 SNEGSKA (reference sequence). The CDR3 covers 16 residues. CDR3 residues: CSWSGTTGGVYNEQFF.

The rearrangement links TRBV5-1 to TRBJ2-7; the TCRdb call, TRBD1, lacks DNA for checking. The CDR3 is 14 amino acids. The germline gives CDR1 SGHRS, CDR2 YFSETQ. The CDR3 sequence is CASSSQGAPYEQYF.

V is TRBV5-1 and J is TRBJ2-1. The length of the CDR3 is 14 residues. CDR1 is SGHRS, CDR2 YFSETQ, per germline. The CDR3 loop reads CASSLGSGYNEQFF.

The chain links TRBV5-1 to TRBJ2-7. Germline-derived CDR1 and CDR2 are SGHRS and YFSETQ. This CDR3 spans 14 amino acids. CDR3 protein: CASSLVGGSYEQYF. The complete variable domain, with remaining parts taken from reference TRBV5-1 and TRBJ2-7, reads KAGVTQTPRYLIKTRGQQVTLSCSPISGHRSVSWYQQTPGQGLQFLFEYFSETQRNKGNFPGRFSGRQFSNSRSEMNVSTLELGDSALYLCASSLVGGSYEQYFGPGTRLTVT.